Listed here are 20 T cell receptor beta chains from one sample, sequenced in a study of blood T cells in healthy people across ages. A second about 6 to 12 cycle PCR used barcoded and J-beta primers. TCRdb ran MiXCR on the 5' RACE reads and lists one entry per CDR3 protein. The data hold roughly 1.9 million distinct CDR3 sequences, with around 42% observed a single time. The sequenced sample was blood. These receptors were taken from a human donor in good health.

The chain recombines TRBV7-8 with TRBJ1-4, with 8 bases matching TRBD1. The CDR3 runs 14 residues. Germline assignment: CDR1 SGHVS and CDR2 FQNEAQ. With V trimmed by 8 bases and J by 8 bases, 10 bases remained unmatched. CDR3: CASGSTGAGEKLFF. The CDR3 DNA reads TGTGCCAGCGGCTCGACAGGGGCTGGCGAAAAACTGTTTTTT. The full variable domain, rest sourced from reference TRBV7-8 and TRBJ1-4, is GAGVSQSPRYKVAKRGQDVALRCDPISGHVSLFWYQQALGQGPEFLTYFQNEAQLDKSGLPSDRFFAERPEGSVSTLKIQRTQQEDSAVYLCASGSTGAGEKLFFGSGTQLSVL.

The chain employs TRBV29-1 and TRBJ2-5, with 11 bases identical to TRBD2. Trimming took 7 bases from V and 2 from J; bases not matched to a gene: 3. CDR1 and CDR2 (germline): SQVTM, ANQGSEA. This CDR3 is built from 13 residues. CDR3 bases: TGCAGCGGATTAGCGGGGGGGCAAGAGACCCAGTACTTC. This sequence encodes CSGLAGGQETQYF. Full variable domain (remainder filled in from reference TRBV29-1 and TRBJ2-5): SAVISQKPSRDICQRGTSLTIQCQVDSQVTMMFWYRQQPGQSLTLIATANQGSEATYESGFVIDKFPISRPNLTFSTLTVSNMSPEDSSIYLCSGLAGGQETQYFGPGTRLLVL.

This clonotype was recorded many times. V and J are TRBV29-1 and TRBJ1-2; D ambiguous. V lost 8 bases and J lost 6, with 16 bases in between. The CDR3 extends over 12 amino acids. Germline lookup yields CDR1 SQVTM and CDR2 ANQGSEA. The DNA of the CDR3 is TGCAGCTCAGGAGACCTGGCGAATGGCTACACCTTC. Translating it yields CSSGDLANGYTF.

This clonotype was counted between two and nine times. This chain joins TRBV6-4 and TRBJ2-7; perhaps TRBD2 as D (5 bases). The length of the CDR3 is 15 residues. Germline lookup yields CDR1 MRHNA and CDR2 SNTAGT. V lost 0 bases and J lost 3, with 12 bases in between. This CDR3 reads CASSDSERGFYEQYF. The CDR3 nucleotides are TGTGCCAGCAGTGACTCAGAACGGGGATTCTACGAGCAGTACTTC.

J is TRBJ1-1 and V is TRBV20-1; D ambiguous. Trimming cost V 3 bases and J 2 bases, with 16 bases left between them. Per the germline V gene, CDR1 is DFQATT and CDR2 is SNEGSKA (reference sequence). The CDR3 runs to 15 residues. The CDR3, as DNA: TGCAGTGCTAGTTTCTCCTTGGGCTTCAACACTGAAGCTTTCTTT. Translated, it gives CSASFSLGFNTEAFF.

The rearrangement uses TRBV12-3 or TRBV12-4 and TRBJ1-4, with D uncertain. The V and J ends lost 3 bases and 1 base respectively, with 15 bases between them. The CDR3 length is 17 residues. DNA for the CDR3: TGTGCCAGCAGTTTGAGTATGGGGATGGGAACTAATGAAAAACTGTTTTTT. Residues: CASSLSMGMGTNEKLFF.

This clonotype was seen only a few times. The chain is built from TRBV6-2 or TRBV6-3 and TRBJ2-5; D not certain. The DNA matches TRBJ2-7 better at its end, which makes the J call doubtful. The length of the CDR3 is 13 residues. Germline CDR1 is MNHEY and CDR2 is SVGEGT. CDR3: CASTSDDEREQYF. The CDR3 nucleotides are TGTGCCAGCACATCGGACGACGAGCGCGAGCAGTACTTC.

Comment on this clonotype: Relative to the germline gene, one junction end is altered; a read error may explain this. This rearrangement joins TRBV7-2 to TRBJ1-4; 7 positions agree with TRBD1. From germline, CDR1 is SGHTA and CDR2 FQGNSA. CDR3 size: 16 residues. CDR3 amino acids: CASSLNPEGANGKLFF. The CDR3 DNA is TGTGCCAGCAGCTTAAACCCCGAGGGGGCTAATGGAAAACTGTTTTTT.

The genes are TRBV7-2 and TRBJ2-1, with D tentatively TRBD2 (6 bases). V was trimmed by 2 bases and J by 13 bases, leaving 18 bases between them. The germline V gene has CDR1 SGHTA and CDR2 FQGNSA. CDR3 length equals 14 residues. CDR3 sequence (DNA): TGTGCCAGCAGCTTAAGGTCCTCGGGAGAGACCCAGTTCTTC. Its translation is CASSLRSSGETQFF.

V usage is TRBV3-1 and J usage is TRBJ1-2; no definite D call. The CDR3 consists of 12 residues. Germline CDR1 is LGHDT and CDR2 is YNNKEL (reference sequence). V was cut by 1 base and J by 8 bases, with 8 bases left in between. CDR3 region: CASSQGPGGYTF. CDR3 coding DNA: TGTGCCAGCAGCCAAGGTCCGGGAGGCTACACCTTC.

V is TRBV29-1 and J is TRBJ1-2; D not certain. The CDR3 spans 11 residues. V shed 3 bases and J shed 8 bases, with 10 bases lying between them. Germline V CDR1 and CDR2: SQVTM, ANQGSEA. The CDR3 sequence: CSVDSTGGYTF. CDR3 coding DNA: TGCAGCGTTGATTCTACGGGAGGCTACACCTTC.

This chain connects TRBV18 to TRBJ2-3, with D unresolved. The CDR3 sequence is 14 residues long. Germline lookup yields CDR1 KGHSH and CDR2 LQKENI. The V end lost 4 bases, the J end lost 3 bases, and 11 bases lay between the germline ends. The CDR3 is CASSLAVQTDTQYF. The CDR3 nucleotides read TGTGCCAGCTCACTCGCCGTACAGACAGATACGCAGTATTTT.

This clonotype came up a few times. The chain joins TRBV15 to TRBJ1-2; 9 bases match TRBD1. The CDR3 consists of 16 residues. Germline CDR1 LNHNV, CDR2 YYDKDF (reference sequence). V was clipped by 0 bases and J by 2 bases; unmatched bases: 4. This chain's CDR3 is CATSRDVGTGNYGYTF. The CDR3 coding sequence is TGTGCCACCAGCAGAGATGTCGGGACAGGGAACTATGGCTACACCTTC. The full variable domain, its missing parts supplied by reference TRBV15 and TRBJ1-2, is DAMVIQNPRYQVTQFGKPVTLSCSQTLNHNVMYWYQQKSSQAPKLLFHYYDKDFNNEADTPDNFQSRRPNTSFCFLDIRSPGLGDTAMYLCATSRDVGTGNYGYTFGSGTRLTVV.

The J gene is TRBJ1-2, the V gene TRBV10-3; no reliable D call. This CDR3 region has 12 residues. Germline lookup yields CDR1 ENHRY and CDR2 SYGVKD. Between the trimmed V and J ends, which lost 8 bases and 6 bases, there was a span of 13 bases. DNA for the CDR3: TGTGCCATCGCTTGGGATGAGAATGGCTACACCTTC. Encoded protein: CAIAWDENGYTF.

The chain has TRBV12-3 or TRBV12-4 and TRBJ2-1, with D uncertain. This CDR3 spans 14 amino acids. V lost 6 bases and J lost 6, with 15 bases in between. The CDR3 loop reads CASSGENVANEQFF. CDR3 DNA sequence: TGTGCCAGCAGCGGCGAAAACGTAGCCAATGAGCAGTTCTTC.

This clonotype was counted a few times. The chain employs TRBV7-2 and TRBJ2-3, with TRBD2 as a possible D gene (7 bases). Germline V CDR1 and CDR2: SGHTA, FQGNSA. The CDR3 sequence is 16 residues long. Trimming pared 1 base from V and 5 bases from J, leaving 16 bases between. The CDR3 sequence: CASSLVVRGARDTQYF. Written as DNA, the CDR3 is TGTGCCAGCAGCTTAGTCGTACGGGGGGCCCGAGATACGCAGTATTTT.

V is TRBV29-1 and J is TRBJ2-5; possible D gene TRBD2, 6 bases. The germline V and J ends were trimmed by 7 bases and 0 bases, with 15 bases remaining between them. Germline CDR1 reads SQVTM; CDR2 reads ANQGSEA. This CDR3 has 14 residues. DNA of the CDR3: TGCAGCGCCACGGGGGTGGCGTACCAAGAGACCCAGTACTTC. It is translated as CSATGVAYQETQYF.

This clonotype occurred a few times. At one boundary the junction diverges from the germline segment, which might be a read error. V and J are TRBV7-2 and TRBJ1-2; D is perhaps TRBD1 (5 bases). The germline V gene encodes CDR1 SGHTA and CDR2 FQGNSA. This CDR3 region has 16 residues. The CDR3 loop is CASSSLWDGGAYAYTF. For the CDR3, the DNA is TGTGCCAGCAGTTCATTGTGGGACGGAGGCGCGTATGCCTACACCTTC.

The chain's CDR3 is CASSVNYLGTGGGQPQHF. The CDR3 DNA is TGTGCCAGCAGCGTCAATTACCTGGGGACAGGGGGGGGACAGCCCCAGCATTTT. The chain has TRBV7-9 and TRBJ1-5, with 11 bases lining up with TRBD1. Germline-derived CDR1 and CDR2 are SEHNR and FQNEAQ (reference sequence). J lost 7 bases, V lost 5 bases, and 16 bases had no gene match. The CDR3 loop spans 18 amino acids.

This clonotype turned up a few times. The CDR3 loop reads CASSYRDMADTQYF. CDR3 sequence (DNA): TGTGCCAGCAGCTACAGGGATATGGCAGATACGCAGTATTTT. This chain uses TRBV7-3 with TRBJ2-3; D is perhaps TRBD1 (6 bases). The CDR3 is made up of 14 amino acids. Trimming shortened V by 4 bases and J by 4 bases, and 12 bases separated the two germline ends. The germline V gene encodes CDR1 SGHTA and CDR2 FQGTGA.